This is a list of T cell receptor beta chains from one sample in a study of blood T cells in healthy people across ages. TCRdb re-called the 5' RACE reads with MiXCR, one entry per CDR3 protein. The profile shows roughly 700,000 distinct CDR3 sequences, 20% to 30% of them singletons. The same data also contributed to another study, on T cells of mothers and their children.

The sequencing input was blood. These receptors originate from a boy younger than 18 in good health. CDR3s include the opening cysteine and the closing phenylalanine or tryptophan. The D gene is left open where the match is weak. Some rows have no size entry. The others give once, few or many, or a class for an expanded clone.

D: TRBD1
V: TRBV19
length: 14
size: few
J: TRBJ1-1
DNA: TGTGCCAGTAGTATAGGAACAGGGGGAACTGAAGCTTTCTTT
CDR3: CASSIGTGGTEAFF

D: NA
V: TRBV6-1
length: 13
size: NA
J: TRBJ1-4
DNA: TGTGCCAGCAGTGAAGCGGTGACAGAAAAACTGTTTTTT
CDR3: CASSEAVTEKLFF

D: NA
V: TRBV29-1
length: 13
size: few
J: TRBJ1-2
DNA: TGCAGCGTTGAATTGGAGGGGAACTATGGCTACACCTTC
CDR3: CSVELEGNYGYTF

D: NA
V: TRBV9
length: 14
size: few
J: TRBJ2-3
DNA: TGTGCCAGCAGCGATCCGGGACTGACAGATACGCAGTATTTT
CDR3: CASSDPGLTDTQYF

D: TRBD2
V: TRBV5-1
length: 20
size: NA
J: TRBJ2-5
DNA: TGCGCCAGCAGCTTAACGGCTCCGGCACTAGCGGGAGTTTGGCAAGAGACCCAGTACTTC
CDR3: CASSLTAPALAGVWQETQYF

D: TRBD1
V: TRBV7-2
length: 14
size: NA
J: TRBJ1-3
DNA: TGTGCCAGCAGAGCAGGGGGCTCTGGAAACACCATATATTTT
CDR3: CASRAGGSGNTIYF

D: TRBD2
V: TRBV10-3
length: 14
size: few
J: TRBJ2-5
DNA: TGTGCCACGCAGACTAGCGGGGCACAAGAGACCCAGTACTTC
CDR3: CATQTSGAQETQYF

D: NA
V: TRBV10-3
length: 11
size: NA
J: TRBJ2-4
DNA: TGTGCCATCAGTGAGTTTAACATTCAGTACTTC
CDR3: CAISEFNIQYF

D: TRBD2
V: TRBV5-6
length: 16
size: few
J: TRBJ2-2
DNA: TGTGCCAGCAGCTTGGTGCGGGGGTGGTTCACCGGGGAGCTGTTTTTT
CDR3: CASSLVRGWFTGELFF

D: TRBD2
V: TRBV7-3
length: 16
size: NA
J: TRBJ2-1
DNA: TGTGCCAGCAGCTCCCTAGCGGGGGGCAGGTTGAGTGAGCAGTTCTTC
CDR3: CASSSLAGGRLSEQFF

D: TRBD1
V: TRBV29-1
length: 13
size: few
J: TRBJ2-5
DNA: TGCAGCGGCCGGGACAGGGCGAAGGAGACCCAGTACTTC
CDR3: CSGRDRAKETQYF

D: NA
V: TRBV4-1
length: 15
size: NA
J: TRBJ2-4
DNA: TGCGCCAGCAGCCAACCGGCTGTGACCAAAAACATTCGGTACTTC
CDR3: CASSQPAVTKNIRYF

D: NA
V: TRBV6-2/TRBV6-3
length: 12
size: many
J: TRBJ2-7
DNA: TGTGCCAGCAGTTACCCTAACTACGAGCAGTACTTC
CDR3: CASSYPNYEQYF

D: NA
V: TRBV7-2
length: 14
size: few
J: TRBJ1-4
DNA: TGTGCCAGCAGCTTACAGGCCTCTAATGAAAAACTGTTTTTT
CDR3: CASSLQASNEKLFF

D: NA
V: TRBV9
length: 14
size: medium-sized
J: TRBJ2-7
DNA: TGTGCCAGCAGCGTAGGATTAGGAGCCTACGAGCAGTACTTC
CDR3: CASSVGLGAYEQYF

D: TRBD2
V: TRBV27
length: 14
size: few
J: TRBJ2-1
DNA: TGTGCCAGCAGTTTCCTAGCGGGAAAGAATGAGCAGTTCTTC
CDR3: CASSFLAGKNEQFF

D: NA
V: TRBV5-6
length: 14
size: NA
J: TRBJ2-2
DNA: TGTGCCAGCAGGGCCGGGGTTGGCACCGGGGAGCTGTTTTTT
CDR3: CASRAGVGTGELFF

D: TRBD1
V: TRBV6-2/TRBV6-3
length: 16
size: NA
J: TRBJ2-1
DNA: TGTGCCAGCAGTCCTCATGGGGACAGCGCCTACAATGAGCAGTTCTTC
CDR3: CASSPHGDSAYNEQFF

D: NA
V: TRBV9
length: 15
size: NA
J: TRBJ2-7
DNA: TGTGCCAGCAGCGTAGGGTCGGAAGGAACCTACGAGCAGTACTTC
CDR3: CASSVGSEGTYEQYF

D: NA
V: TRBV7-8
length: 13
size: many
J: TRBJ2-7
DNA: TGTGCCAGCAGCAGCCGGGGCACCTACGAGCAGTACTTC
CDR3: CASSSRGTYEQYF

D: NA
V: TRBV5-1
length: 18
size: NA
J: TRBJ2-6
DNA: TGCGCCAGCAGCTTGGAGGTCAGACCTGGCTCTGGGGCCAACGTCCTGACTTTC
CDR3: CASSLEVRPGSGANVLTF

D: NA
V: TRBV3-1
length: 14
size: NA
J: TRBJ2-1
DNA: TGTGCCAGCAGCCAAGATGGGGGAGGTAATGAGCAGTTCTTC
CDR3: CASSQDGGGNEQFF

D: NA
V: TRBV3-1
length: 15
size: NA
J: TRBJ1-2
DNA: TGTGCCAGCAGCCCGGTTTGGGGTCCAAAGTATGGCTGCACCTTC
CDR3: CASSPVWGPKYGCTF

D: TRBD1
V: TRBV12-3/TRBV12-4
length: 14
size: NA
J: TRBJ2-7
DNA: TGTGCCAGCAGTCGACAGGGGTCAATCTACGAGCAGTACTTC
CDR3: CASSRQGSIYEQYF

D: TRBD1
V: TRBV20-1
length: 17
size: few
J: TRBJ1-3
DNA: TGCAGTGCTAGAGACCCCACGGCCGACAGGGCTGGAAACACCATATATTTT
CDR3: CSARDPTADRAGNTIYF

D: NA
V: TRBV4-2
length: 14
size: NA
J: TRBJ1-2
DNA: TGTGCCAGCAGCCAAGTAGGACAGATTTATGGCTACACCTTC
CDR3: CASSQVGQIYGYTF

D: NA
V: TRBV20-1
length: 10
size: many
J: TRBJ2-3
DNA: TGCAGTGCTAGCACAGATACGCAGTATTTT
CDR3: CSASTDTQYF

D: NA
V: TRBV7-2
length: 13
size: few
J: TRBJ1-2
DNA: TGTGCCAGCAGCTGGGACACCGTCTATGGCTACACCTTC
CDR3: CASSWDTVYGYTF

D: NA
V: TRBV4-3
length: 17
size: few
J: TRBJ2-5
DNA: TGCGCCAGCAGCCAAGGTGGGGTACCGGGGGCAGAGGAGACCCAGTACTTC
CDR3: CASSQGGVPGAEETQYF

D: NA
V: TRBV4-2
length: 16
size: NA
J: TRBJ2-3
DNA: TGTGCCAGCAGCACCCAGACCGCGGGGAACACAGATACGCAGTATTTT
CDR3: CASSTQTAGNTDTQYF

D: TRBD1
V: TRBV29-1
length: 16
size: NA
J: TRBJ2-5
DNA: TGCAGCGTTGTCTTGAGGGGGCCTAATCCCGATGAGACCCAGTACTTC
CDR3: CSVVLRGPNPDETQYF

D: NA
V: TRBV24-1
length: 13
size: NA
J: TRBJ2-5
DNA: TGTGCCAAAAAAAGTCGTTACCAAGAGACCCAGTACTTC
CDR3: CAKKSRYQETQYF

D: NA
V: TRBV3-1
length: 13
size: NA
J: TRBJ2-5
DNA: TGTGCCAGCAGCCAATATAGCCAAGAGACCCAGTACTTC
CDR3: CASSQYSQETQYF

D: NA
V: TRBV2
length: 15
size: few
J: TRBJ2-5
DNA: TGTGCCAGTGGTTCCGGAGGACTTGACGGGGAGACCCAGTACTTC
CDR3: CASGSGGLDGETQYF

D: NA
V: TRBV6-5
length: 13
size: NA
J: TRBJ2-1
DNA: TGTGCCAGCAGTGCGACCGGGTTGAATGAGCAGTTCTTC
CDR3: CASSATGLNEQFF

D: TRBD2
V: TRBV7-2
length: 15
size: NA
J: TRBJ2-5
DNA: TGTGCCAGCAGCTACGCCCGAGCGGGGGGGGAGACCCAGTACTTC
CDR3: CASSYARAGGETQYF

D: NA
V: TRBV11-2
length: 17
size: NA
J: TRBJ1-6
DNA: TGTGCCAGCAGCCTCACCCAGGGAAGCTCCTATAATTCACCCCTCCACTTT
CDR3: CASSLTQGSSYNSPLHF

D: TRBD1
V: TRBV28
length: 14
size: few
J: TRBJ1-2
DNA: TGTGCCAGCAGTACCAGGACAGGAAACTATGGCTACACCTTC
CDR3: CASSTRTGNYGYTF

D: NA
V: TRBV9
length: 15
size: few
J: TRBJ2-5
DNA: TGTGCCAGCAGCGTACTAGGTGAAGATATCGAGACCCAGTACTTC
CDR3: CASSVLGEDIETQYF

D: NA
V: TRBV4-3
length: 15
size: NA
J: TRBJ1-3
DNA: TGCGCCAGCAGCCCGAGACAGTCCTCTGGAAACACCATATATTTT
CDR3: CASSPRQSSGNTIYF